This T cell receptor (beta chain) was identified in a study of blood T cell repertoires in COVID-19. Study as a whole: The samples span acute and convalescent COVID-19 from the United States, Italy and Spain.

This CDR3 contains 14 residues. V was clipped by 3 bases and J by 3 bases; unmatched bases: 2. The germline V gene encodes CDR1 LNHDA and CDR2 SQIVND (reference sequence). TCRdb's copy holds only in-frame clones and misses some; the assay was immunoSEQ multiplex PCR. The sample carries over 120,000 clones, 88% recorded once. The sequence came from a woman aged 45-65 years with acute or convalescent COVID-19. V is TRBV19 and J is TRBJ2-1; 7 bases agree with TRBD2. Sequenced sample: peripheral blood. The CDR3 loop is CASSIQRDYNEQFF. For the CDR3, the DNA is TGTGCCAGTAGTATCCAGCGGGACTACAATGAGCAGTTCTTC.